This T cell receptor beta chain was recorded in a study of cytomegalovirus exposure and HLA in healthy donors. Study outcomes and limitations: The HLA-A and HLA-B alleles of most subjects were reportedly predicted accurately from TCR beta sequences.

For this clone: Its antigen is not known.

Use of 60 Vbeta and 13 Jbeta primers characterized the PCR. Sequencing used immunoSEQ multiplex PCR; TCRdb keeps in-frame clones, though not all of them. This table has about 90,000 clones, around three quarters appearing once. The source is a woman between 40 and 50 years old in good health and CMV-seropositive. The sequencing sample was made of PBMCs.

CDR3 loop: CAWSVPGTRGVQYF. The CDR3 nucleotides are TGTGCCTGGAGTGTACCGGGGACTAGAGGGGTCCAGTACTTC. The rearrangement joins TRBV30 to TRBJ2-5; the match to TRBD2 covers 8 bases. After removal of 0 bases from V and 10 bases from J, the junction contained 10 bases not matched to a gene. Germline CDR1 GTSNPN, CDR2 SVGIG (reference sequence). The CDR3 is 14 amino acids.